What follows are 12 T cell receptor beta chains derived from one specimen sequenced in a study of T cell changes during pregnancy in multiple sclerosis. Sequencing was performed with immunoSEQ multiplex PCR; in TCRdb, only in-frame clones are kept and a portion is missing. The table shows roughly 57,000 clones, with roughly 90% occurring only once. The material was CD4+ T cells from peripheral blood mononuclear cells, obtained after pregnancy. These receptors were obtained from a female donor with multiple sclerosis, enrolled in a pregnancy study.

The chain joins TRBV4-2 to TRBJ1-1; 12 bases are a match to TRBD1. Trimming cost V 4 bases and J 4 bases; bases outside gene matches: 13. Germline V lookup: CDR1 LGHNA, CDR2 YNFKEQ. CDR3 length: 18 residues. This CDR3 is CASSPTLPGQGARTEAFF. CDR3 DNA: TGTGCCAGCAGCCCCACCCTACCGGGACAGGGGGCTCGCACTGAAGCTTTCTTT.

This clone was detected only a few times. This chain links TRBV2 with TRBJ2-7; TRBD1 matches 10 bases. With V trimmed by 2 bases and J by 5 bases, 6 bases remained unmatched. The CDR3 sequence is 15 residues long. CDR1 is SNHLY and CDR2 is FYNNEI in the germline V gene. In DNA, the CDR3 is TGTGCCAGCAGTGAACGGACAGGGGGGACCAACGAGCAGTACTTC. As protein: CASSERTGGTNEQYF. Based on the CDR3 plus reference TRBV2 and TRBJ2-7, the full variable domain is EPEVTQTPSHQVTQMGQEVILRCVPISNHLYFYWYRQILGQKVEFLVSFYNNEISEKSEIFDDQFSVERPDGSNFTLKIRSTKLEDSAMYFCASSERTGGTNEQYFGPGTRLTVT.

The V and J genes are TRBV5-5 and TRBJ1-3, with TRBD1 matching over 9 bases. Germline CDR1 and CDR2: SGHKS and YYEKEE (reference sequence). The V segment lost 1 base and the J segment 4 bases; nucleotides outside the gene matches: 18. CDR3 length: 20 residues. CDR3 DNA: TGTGCCAGCAGCTTGATACGTCCCGGGACAGGGTTTGTGTACGGAAACACCATATATTTT. The encoded protein is CASSLIRPGTGFVYGNTIYF.

Comment on this clone: At one end, the junction sequence differs from germline, possibly due to a read error. The chain uses TRBV4-2 and TRBJ2-2; 8 bases agree with TRBD2. The germline V gene encodes CDR1 LGHNA and CDR2 YNFKEQ. This CDR3 has 16 residues. The CDR3 DNA reads as TGTGCCAGCAGCAAAGACGGGGGGGCCACATCCGGGGAGCTGTTTTTT. It yields the protein CASSKDGGATSGELFF.

The chain combines TRBV7-2 with TRBJ2-1; unclear D gene. The germline gives CDR1 SGHTA, CDR2 FQGNSA. Trimming took off 2 bases at V and 9 bases at J, with 14 bases between the two ends. CDR3 size: 14 residues. The CDR3 coding sequence is TGTGCCAGCAGCTTACTTCCCCAGGTGGTTGAGCAGTTCTTC. It yields the protein CASSLLPQVVEQFF.

The V call is TRBV27, the J call TRBJ2-7; 16 bases fit TRBD2. Per the germline V gene, CDR1 is MNHEY and CDR2 is SMNVEV (reference sequence). The trim removed 0 bases at V and 7 bases at J, leaving 9 bases unmatched. CDR3 length equals 18 residues. CDR3 in amino acids: CASSLSRGGLAGGREQYF. The CDR3 nucleotides are TGTGCCAGCAGTTTATCGCGAGGGGGACTAGCGGGGGGGAGAGAGCAGTACTTC.

The J gene is TRBJ2-7, the V gene TRBV7-2, with a tentative D call TRBD1 (6 bases). The germline V and J ends were trimmed by 5 bases and 2 bases, with 10 bases remaining between them. CDR1 is SGHTA, CDR2 FQGNSA, per germline. The CDR3 totals 13 residues. CDR3 in amino acids: CASSAGTPYEQYF. The CDR3 DNA reads as TGTGCCAGCAGCGCAGGGACACCCTACGAGCAGTACTTC.

The chain links TRBV10-3 to TRBJ2-5, with D hard to call. This CDR3 is 15 amino acids long. Germline assignment: CDR1 ENHRY and CDR2 SYGVKD. V was cut by 4 bases and J by 1 base, with 13 bases left in between. CDR3 in DNA: TGTGCCATCAGTGCTCCCCACAGTGGCCAAGAGACCCAGTACTTC. It encodes CAISAPHSGQETQYF.

This chain uses TRBV7-2 with TRBJ1-2; D is uncertain. This CDR3 has 14 residues. Germline loops: CDR1 SGHTA, CDR2 FQGNSA. Trimming removed 5 bases at V and 1 base at J, with 11 bases between. The CDR3: CASSPSTVNYGYTF. CDR3 DNA: TGTGCCAGCAGCCCGTCTACAGTTAACTATGGCTACACCTTC.

This clone was seen just once. CDR3 nucleotides: TGTGCCAGCACCACCGGACAGGGTAGCGGAGCTTTCTTT. It translates to CASTTGQGSGAFF. V and J are TRBV6-5 and TRBJ1-1, with 8 nucleotides matching TRBD1. From germline, CDR1 is MNHEY and CDR2 SVGAGI. This CDR3 contains 13 residues. The J segment lost 10 bases and the V segment lost 7 bases, leaving 11 bases of the junction unmatched.

The V and J genes are TRBV30 and TRBJ1-1, with 7 bases lining up with TRBD1. The CDR3 covers 14 residues. Unmatched junction bases numbered 5, after V lost 3 bases and J lost 1 base. Germline V gene sequence: CDR1 GTSNPN, CDR2 SVGIG (reference sequence). The CDR3 protein is CAWSPGTANTEAFF. Written as DNA, the CDR3 is TGTGCCTGGAGCCCCGGGACAGCGAACACTGAAGCTTTCTTT.

The chain couples TRBV7-2 to TRBJ2-3, with TRBD1 matching over 8 bases. With 4 bases clipped from V and 4 bases from J, the junction kept 4 bases outside the gene matches. The CDR3 consists of 14 residues. CDR1 is SGHTA, CDR2 FQGNSA, per germline. CDR3 sequence: CASSSRQGSDTQYF. CDR3 in DNA: TGTGCCAGCAGCTCCCGACAGGGGTCAGATACGCAGTATTTT.